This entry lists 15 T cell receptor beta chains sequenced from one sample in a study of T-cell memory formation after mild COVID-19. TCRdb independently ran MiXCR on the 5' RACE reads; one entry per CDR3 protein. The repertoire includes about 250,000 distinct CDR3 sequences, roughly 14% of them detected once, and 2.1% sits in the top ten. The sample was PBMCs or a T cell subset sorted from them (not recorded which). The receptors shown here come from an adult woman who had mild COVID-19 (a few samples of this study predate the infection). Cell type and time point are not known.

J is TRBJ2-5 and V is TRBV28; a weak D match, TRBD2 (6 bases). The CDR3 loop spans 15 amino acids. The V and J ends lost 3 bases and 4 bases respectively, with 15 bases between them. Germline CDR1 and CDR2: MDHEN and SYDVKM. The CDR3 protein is CASSFSGTGVETQYF. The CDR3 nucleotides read TGTGCCAGCAGTTTTTCTGGGACGGGAGTAGAGACCCAGTACTTC. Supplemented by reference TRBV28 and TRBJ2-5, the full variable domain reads DVKVTQSSRYLVKRTGEKVFLECVQDMDHENMFWYRQDPGLGLRLIYFSYDVKMKEKGDIPEGYSVSREKKERFSLILESASTNQTSMYLCASSFSGTGVETQYFGPGTRLLVL.

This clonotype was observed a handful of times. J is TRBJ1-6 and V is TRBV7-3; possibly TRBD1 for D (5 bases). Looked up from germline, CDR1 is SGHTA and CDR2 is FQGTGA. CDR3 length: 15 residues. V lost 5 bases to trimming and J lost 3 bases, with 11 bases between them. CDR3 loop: CASSREGLYNSPLHF. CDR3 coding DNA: TGTGCCAGCAGCAGAGAGGGGCTCTATAATTCACCCCTCCACTTT.

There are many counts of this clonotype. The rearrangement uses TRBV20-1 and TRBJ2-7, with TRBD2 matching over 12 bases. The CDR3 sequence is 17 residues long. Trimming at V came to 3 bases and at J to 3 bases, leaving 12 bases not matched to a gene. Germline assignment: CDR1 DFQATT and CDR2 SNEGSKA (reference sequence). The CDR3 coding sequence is TGCAGTGCTAGGACTAGCGGGAGAATCATAAGTAACTACGAGCAGTACTTC. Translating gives CSARTSGRIISNYEQYF.

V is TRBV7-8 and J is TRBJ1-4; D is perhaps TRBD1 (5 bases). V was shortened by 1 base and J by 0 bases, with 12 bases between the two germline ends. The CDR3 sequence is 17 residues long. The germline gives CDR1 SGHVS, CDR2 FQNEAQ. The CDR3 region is CASSLVRRGATNEKLFF. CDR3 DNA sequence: TGTGCCAGCAGCTTAGTGCGTAGGGGTGCAACTAATGAAAAACTGTTTTTT. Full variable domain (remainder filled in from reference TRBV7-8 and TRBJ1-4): GAGVSQSPRYKVAKRGQDVALRCDPISGHVSLFWYQQALGQGPEFLTYFQNEAQLDKSGLPSDRFFAERPEGSVSTLKIQRTQQEDSAVYLCASSLVRRGATNEKLFFGSGTQLSVL.

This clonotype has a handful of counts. The CDR3 nucleotides read TGCGCCAGCAGCTTGGCCGGACAGGGGAGTGGCTACACCTTC. Translated: CASSLAGQGSGYTF. V usage is TRBV5-1 and J usage is TRBJ1-2, with 9 bases lining up with TRBD1. There are 14 residues in the CDR3. V lost 0 bases to trimming and J lost 7 bases; unmatched junction nucleotides: 4. Germline CDR1 reads SGHRS; CDR2 reads YFSETQ.

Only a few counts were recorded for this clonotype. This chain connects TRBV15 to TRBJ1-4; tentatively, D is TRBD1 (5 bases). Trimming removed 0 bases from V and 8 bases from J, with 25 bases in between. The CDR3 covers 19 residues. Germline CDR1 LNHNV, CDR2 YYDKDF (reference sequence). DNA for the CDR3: TGTGCCACCAGCAGAGATTTCGGGGCCTTGGCACAAGTAAGCGAAAAACTGTTTTTT. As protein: CATSRDFGALAQVSEKLFF.

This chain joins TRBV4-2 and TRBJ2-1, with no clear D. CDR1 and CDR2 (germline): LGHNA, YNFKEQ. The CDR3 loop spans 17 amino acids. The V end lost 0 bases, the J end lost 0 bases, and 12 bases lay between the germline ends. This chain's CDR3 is CASSQDQLASSYNEQFF. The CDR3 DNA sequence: TGTGCCAGCAGCCAAGATCAGTTGGCGAGCTCCTACAATGAGCAGTTCTTC.

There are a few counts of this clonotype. CDR3 in amino acids: CATSRDGWGAGNTIYF. The CDR3 DNA follows: TGTGCCACCAGCAGAGATGGATGGGGAGCCGGAAACACCATATATTTT. The rearrangement joins TRBV15 to TRBJ1-3; no firm D call. In germline, CDR1 is LNHNV, CDR2 YYDKDF (reference sequence). The CDR3 extends over 16 amino acids. V was trimmed by 0 bases and J by 4 bases, leaving 13 bases between them.

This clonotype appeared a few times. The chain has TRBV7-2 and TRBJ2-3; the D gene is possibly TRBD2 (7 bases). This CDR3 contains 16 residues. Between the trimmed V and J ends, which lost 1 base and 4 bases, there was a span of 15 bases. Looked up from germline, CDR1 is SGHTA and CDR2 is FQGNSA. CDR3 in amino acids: CASSLGGGRAADTQYF. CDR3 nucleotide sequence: TGTGCCAGCAGCTTAGGAGGGGGGAGGGCGGCAGATACGCAGTATTTT.

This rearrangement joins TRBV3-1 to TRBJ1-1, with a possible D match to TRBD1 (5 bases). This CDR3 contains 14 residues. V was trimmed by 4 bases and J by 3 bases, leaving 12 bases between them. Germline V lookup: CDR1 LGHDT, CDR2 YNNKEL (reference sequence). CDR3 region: CASSRQNSHTEAFF. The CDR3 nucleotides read TGTGCCAGCAGCCGACAGAACTCCCACACTGAAGCTTTCTTT.

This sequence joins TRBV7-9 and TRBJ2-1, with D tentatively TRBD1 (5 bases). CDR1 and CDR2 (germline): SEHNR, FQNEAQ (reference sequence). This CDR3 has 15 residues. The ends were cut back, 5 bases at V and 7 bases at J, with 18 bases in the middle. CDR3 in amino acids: CASSPRGGWGNEQFF. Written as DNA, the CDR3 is TGTGCCAGCAGCCCTAGGGGCGGTTGGGGTAATGAGCAGTTCTTC.

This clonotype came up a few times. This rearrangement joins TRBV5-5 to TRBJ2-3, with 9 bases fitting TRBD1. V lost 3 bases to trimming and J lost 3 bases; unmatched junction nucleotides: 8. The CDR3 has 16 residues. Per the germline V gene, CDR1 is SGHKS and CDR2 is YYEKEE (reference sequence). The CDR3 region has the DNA TGTGCCAGCAGCTCAAACCCGGGACAGGGTACAGATACGCAGTATTTT. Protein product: CASSSNPGQGTDTQYF.

CDR3 DNA: TGTGCCAGCAGATTTAGTGGAGCTAATGAAAAACTGTTTTTT. This gives the protein CASRFSGANEKLFF. The chain recombines TRBV12-3 or TRBV12-4 with TRBJ1-4; no definite D call. V lost 6 bases to trimming and J lost 3 bases, with 11 bases between them. There are 14 residues in the CDR3.

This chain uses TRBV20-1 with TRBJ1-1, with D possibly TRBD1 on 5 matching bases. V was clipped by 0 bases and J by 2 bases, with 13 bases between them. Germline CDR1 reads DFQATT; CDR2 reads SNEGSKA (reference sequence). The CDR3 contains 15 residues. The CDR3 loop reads CSAREIAQGNTEAFF. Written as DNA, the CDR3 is TGCAGTGCTAGAGAGATTGCGCAGGGAAACACTGAAGCTTTCTTT.

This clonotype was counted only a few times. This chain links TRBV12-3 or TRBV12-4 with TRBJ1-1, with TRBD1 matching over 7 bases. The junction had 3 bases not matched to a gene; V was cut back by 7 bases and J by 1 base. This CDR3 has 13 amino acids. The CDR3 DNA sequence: TGTGCCAGCAAGGGGACAGCGAACACTGAAGCTTTCTTT. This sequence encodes CASKGTANTEAFF.